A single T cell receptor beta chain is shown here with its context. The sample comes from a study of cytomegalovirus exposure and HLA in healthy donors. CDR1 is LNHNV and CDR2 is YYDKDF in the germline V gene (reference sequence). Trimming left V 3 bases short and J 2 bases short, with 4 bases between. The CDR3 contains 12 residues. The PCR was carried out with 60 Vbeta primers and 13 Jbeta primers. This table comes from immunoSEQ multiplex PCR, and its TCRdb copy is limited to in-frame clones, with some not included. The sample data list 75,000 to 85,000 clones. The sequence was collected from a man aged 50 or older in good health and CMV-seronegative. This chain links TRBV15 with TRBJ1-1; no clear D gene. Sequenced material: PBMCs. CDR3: CATSSVNTEAFF. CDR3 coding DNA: TGTGCCACCAGCAGCGTAAACACTGAAGCTTTCTTT.